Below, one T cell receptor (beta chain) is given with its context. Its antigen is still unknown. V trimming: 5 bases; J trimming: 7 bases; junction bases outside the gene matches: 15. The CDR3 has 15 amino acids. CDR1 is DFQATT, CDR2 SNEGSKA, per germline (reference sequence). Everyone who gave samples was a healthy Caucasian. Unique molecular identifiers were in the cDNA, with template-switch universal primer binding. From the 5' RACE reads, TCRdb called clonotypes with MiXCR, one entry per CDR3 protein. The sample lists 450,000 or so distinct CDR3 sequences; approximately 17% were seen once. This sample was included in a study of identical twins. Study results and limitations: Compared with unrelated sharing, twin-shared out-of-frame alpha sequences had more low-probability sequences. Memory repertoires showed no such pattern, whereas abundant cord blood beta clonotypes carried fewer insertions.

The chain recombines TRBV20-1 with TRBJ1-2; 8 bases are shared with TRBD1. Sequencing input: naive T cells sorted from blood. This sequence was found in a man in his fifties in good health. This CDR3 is CSAGNPGQVVGGYTF. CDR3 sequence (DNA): TGCAGTGCTGGAAACCCGGGACAGGTGGTTGGTGGCTACACCTTC.